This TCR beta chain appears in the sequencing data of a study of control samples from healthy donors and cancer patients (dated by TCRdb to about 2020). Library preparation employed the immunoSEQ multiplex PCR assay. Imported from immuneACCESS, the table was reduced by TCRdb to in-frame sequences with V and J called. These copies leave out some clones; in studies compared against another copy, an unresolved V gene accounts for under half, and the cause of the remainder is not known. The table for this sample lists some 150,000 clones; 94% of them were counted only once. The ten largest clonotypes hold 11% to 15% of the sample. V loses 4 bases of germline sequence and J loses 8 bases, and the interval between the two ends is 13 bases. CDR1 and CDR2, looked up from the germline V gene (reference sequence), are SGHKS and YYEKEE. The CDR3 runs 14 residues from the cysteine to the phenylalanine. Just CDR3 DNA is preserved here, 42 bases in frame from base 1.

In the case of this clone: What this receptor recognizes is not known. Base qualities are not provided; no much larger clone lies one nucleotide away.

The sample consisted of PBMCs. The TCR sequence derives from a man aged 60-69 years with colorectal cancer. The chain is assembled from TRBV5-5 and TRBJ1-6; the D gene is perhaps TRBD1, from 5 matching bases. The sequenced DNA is TGTGCCAGCAGCCAGGGACGGCCTGATTCACCCCTCCACTTT. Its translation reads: CASSQGRPDSPLHF.